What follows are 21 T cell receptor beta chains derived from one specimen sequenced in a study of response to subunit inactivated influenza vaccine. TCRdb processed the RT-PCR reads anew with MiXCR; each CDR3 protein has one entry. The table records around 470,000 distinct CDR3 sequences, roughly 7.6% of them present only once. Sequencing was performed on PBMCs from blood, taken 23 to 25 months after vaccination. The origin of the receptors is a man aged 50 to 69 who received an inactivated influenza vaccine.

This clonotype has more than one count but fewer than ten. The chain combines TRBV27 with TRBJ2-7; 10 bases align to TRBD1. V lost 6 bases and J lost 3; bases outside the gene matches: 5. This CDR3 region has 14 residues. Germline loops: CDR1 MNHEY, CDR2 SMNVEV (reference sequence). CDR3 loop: CASRPGQGLYEQYF. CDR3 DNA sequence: TGTGCCAGCAGACCGGGACAGGGGCTCTACGAGCAGTACTTC.

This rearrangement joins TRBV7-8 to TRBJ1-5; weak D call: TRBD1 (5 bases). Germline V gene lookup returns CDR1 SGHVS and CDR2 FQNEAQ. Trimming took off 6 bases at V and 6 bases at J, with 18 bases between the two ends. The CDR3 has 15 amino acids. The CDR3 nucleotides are TGTGCCAGCAGTCCACCTGGGGCGAGGACTCAGCCCCAGCATTTT. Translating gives CASSPPGARTQPQHF.

CDR3 bases: TGTGCCAGCTCACCACGGACCGGGACTAGCGGGAGAAACCATGAGCAGTTCTTC. This translates into CASSPRTGTSGRNHEQFF. This chain links TRBV18 with TRBJ2-1, with 14 bases aligning to TRBD2. The V and J ends lost 1 base and 8 bases, in that order; junction bases with no gene match: 10. The length of the CDR3 is 18 residues. Germline-derived CDR1 and CDR2 are KGHSH and LQKENI. Variable domain in full (rest from reference TRBV18 and TRBJ2-1): NAGVMQNPRHLVRRRGQEARLRCSPMKGHSHVYWYRQLPEEGLKFMVYLQKENIIDESGMPKERFSAEFPKEGPSILRIQQVVRGDSAAYFCASSPRTGTSGRNHEQFFGPGTRLTVL.

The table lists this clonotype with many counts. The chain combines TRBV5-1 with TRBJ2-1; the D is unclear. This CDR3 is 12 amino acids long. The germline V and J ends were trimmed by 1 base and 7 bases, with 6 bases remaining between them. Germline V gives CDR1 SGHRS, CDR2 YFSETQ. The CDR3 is CASSLTVNEQFF. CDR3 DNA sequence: TGCGCCAGCAGCTTGACCGTAAATGAGCAGTTCTTC.

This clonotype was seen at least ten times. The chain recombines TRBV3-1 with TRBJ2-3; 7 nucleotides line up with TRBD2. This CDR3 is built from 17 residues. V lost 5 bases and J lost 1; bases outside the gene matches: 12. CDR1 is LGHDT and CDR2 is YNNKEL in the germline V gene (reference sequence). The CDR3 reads CASSGSSRGFRTDTQYF. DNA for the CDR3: TGTGCCAGCAGCGGAAGCTCGCGGGGGTTCCGCACAGATACGCAGTATTTT.

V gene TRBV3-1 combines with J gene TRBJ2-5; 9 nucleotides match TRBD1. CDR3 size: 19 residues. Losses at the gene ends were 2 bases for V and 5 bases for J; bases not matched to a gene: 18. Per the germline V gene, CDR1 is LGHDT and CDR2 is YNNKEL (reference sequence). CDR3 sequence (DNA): TGTGCCAGCAGCCAACGGCCGGGACAGGGTAGAGGATCATTGGAGACCCAGTACTTC. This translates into CASSQRPGQGRGSLETQYF.

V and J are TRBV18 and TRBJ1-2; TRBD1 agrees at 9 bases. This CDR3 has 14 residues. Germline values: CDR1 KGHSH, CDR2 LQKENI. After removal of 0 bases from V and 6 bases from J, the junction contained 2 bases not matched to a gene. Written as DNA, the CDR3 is TGTGCCAGCTCACCACCGTACAGGGGGCATGGCTACACCTTC. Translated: CASSPPYRGHGYTF.

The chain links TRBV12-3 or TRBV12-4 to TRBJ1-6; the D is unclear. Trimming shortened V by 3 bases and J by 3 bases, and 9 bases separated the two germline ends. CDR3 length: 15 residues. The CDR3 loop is CASSFGDGYNSPLHF. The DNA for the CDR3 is TGTGCCAGCAGTTTTGGGGATGGCTATAATTCACCCCTCCACTTT.

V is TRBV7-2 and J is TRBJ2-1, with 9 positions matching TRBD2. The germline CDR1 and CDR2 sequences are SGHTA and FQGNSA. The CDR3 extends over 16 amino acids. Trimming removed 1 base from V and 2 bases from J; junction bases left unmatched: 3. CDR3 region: CASSLGSSGTYNEQFF. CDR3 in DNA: TGTGCCAGCAGCTTAGGTTCTAGCGGGACCTACAATGAGCAGTTCTTC.

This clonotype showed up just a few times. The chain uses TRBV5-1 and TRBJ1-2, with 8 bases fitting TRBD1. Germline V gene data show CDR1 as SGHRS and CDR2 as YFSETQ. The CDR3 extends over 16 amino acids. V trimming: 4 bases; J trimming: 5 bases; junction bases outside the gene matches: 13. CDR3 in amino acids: CASSAQPGQAMYGYTF. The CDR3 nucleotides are TGCGCCAGCAGCGCCCAACCGGGACAGGCAATGTATGGCTACACCTTC.

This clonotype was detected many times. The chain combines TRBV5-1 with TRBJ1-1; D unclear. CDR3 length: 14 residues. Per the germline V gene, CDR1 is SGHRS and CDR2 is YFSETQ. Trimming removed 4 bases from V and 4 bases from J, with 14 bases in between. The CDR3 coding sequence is TGCGCCAGCAGCCTGCGGGGTCGGGGCACTGAAGCTTTCTTT. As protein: CASSLRGRGTEAFF. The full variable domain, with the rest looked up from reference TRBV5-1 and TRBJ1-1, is KAGVTQTPRYLIKTRGQQVTLSCSPISGHRSVSWYQQTPGQGLQFLFEYFSETQRNKGNFPGRFSGRQFSNSRSEMNVSTLELGDSALYLCASSLRGRGTEAFFGQGTRLTVV.

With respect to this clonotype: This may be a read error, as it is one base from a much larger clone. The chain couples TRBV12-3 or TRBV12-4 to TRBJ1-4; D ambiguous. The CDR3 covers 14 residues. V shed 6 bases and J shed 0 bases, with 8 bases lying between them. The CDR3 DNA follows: TGTGCCAGCAGCTTCATTGCAACTAATGAAAAACTGTTTTTT. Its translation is CASSFIATNEKLFF.

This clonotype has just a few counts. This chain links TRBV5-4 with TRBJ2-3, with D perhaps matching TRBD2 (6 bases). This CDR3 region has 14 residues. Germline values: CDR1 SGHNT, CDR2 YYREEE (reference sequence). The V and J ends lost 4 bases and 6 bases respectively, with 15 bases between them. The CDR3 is CASSVGSPKDTQYF. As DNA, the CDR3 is TGTGCCAGCAGCGTCGGGAGCCCCAAGGATACGCAGTATTTT.

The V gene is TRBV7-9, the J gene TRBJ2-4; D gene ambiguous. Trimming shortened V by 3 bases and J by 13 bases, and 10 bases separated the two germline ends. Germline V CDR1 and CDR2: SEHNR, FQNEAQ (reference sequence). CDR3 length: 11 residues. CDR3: CASSFGRPQYF. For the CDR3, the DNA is TGTGCCAGCAGCTTTGGCCGGCCCCAGTACTTC. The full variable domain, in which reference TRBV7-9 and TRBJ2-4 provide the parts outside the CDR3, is DTGVSQNPRHKITKRGQNVTFRCDPISEHNRLYWYRQTLGQGPEFLTYFQNEAQLEKSRLLSDRFSAERPKGSFSTLEIQRTEQGDSAMYLCASSFGRPQYFGAGTRLSVL.

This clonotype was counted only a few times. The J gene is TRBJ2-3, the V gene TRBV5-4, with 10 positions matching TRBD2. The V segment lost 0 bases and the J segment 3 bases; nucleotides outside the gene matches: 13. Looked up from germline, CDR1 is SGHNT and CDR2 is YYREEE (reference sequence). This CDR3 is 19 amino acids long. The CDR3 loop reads CASSLDLAGAVLRTDTQYF. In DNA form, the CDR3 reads TGTGCCAGCAGCTTGGATCTAGCGGGAGCCGTGCTTAGGACAGATACGCAGTATTTT.

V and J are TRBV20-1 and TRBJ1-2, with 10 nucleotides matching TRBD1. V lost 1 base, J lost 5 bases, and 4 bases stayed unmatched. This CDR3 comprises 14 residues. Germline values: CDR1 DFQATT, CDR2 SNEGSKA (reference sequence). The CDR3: CSARATGGGYGYTF. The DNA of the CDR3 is TGCAGTGCTAGAGCGACAGGGGGCGGTTATGGCTACACCTTC.

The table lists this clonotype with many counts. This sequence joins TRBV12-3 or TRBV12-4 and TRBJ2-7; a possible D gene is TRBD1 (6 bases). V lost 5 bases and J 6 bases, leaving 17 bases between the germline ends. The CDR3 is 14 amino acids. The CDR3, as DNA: TGTGCCAGCAGTCCGATGGACAGTTGGGGCGAGCAGTACTTC. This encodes CASSPMDSWGEQYF.

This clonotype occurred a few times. The DNA of the CDR3 is TGTGCCACCAGCAGAGATCGGGCAGAAAAACTGTTTTTT. Translation gives CATSRDRAEKLFF. The chain employs TRBV15 and TRBJ1-4; no reliable D call. CDR3 length: 13 amino acids. Germline assignment: CDR1 LNHNV and CDR2 YYDKDF (reference sequence). V lost 0 bases, J lost 8 bases, and 7 bases lay in between.

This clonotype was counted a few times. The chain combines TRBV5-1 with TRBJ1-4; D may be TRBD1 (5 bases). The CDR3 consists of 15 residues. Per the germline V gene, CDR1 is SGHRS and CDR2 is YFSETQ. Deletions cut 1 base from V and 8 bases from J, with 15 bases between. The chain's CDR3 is CASSLSNGAAEKLFF. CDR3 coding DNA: TGCGCCAGCAGCTTGAGTAACGGGGCCGCCGAAAAACTGTTTTTT.

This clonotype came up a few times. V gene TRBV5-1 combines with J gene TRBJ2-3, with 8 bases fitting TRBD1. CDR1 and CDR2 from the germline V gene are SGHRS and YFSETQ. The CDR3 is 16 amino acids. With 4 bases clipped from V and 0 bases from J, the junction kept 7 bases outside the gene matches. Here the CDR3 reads CASSAQDRGSTDTQYF. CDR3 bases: TGCGCCAGCAGCGCCCAAGACAGGGGAAGCACAGATACGCAGTATTTT.

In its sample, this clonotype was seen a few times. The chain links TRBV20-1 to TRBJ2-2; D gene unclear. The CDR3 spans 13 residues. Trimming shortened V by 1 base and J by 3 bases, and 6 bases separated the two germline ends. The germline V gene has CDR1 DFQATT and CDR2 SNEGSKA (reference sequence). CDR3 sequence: CSARGYHTGELFF. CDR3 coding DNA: TGCAGTGCTAGAGGTTATCACACCGGGGAGCTGTTTTTT.